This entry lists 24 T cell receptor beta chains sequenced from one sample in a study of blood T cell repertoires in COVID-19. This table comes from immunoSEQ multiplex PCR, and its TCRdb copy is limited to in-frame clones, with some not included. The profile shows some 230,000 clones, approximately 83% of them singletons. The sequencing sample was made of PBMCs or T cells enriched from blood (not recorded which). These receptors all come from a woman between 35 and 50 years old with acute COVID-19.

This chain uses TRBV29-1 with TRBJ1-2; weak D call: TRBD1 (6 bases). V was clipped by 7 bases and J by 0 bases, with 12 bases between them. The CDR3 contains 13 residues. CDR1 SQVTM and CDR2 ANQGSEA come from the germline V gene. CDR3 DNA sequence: TGCAGCGCCGAGGACAGCGCTAACTATGGCTACACCTTC. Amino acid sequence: CSAEDSANYGYTF.

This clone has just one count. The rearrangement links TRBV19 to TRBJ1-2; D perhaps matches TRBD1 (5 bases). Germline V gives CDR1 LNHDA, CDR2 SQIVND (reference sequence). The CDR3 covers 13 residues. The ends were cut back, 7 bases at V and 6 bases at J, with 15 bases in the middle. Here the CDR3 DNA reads TGTGCCAGTACCGACCGAAGGGGTCATGGCTACACCTTC. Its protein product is CASTDRRGHGYTF.

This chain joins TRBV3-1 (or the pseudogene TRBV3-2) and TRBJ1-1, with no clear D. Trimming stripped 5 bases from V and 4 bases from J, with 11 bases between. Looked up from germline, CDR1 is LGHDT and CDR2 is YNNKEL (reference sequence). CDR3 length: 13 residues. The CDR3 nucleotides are TGTGCCAGCAGCGCCTTTGAGAGCACTGAAGCTTTCTTT. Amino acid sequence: CASSAFESTEAFF.

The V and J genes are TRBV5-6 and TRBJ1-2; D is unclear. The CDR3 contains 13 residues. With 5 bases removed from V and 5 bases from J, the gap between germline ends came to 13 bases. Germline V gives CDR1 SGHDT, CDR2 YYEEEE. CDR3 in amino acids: CASRSDFGYGYTF. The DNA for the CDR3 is TGTGCCAGCAGGTCGGACTTTGGATATGGCTACACCTTC.

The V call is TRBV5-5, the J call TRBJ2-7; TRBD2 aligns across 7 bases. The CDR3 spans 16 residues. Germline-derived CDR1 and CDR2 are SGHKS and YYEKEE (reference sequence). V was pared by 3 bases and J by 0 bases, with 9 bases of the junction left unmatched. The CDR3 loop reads CASSSTLARSSYEQYF. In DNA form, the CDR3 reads TGTGCCAGCAGCTCCACACTAGCGCGGAGCTCCTACGAGCAGTACTTC.

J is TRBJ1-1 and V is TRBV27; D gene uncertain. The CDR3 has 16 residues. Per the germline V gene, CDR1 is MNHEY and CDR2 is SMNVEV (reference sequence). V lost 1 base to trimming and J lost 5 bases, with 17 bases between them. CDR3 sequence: CASSLYLEPRKTEAFF. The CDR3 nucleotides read TGTGCCAGCAGTTTATACCTAGAACCCCGCAAGACTGAAGCTTTCTTT.

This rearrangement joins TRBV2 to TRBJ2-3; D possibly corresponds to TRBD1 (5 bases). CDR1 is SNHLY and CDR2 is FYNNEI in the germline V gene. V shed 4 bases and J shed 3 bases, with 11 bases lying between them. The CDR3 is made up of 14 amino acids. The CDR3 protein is CASSARARTDTQYF. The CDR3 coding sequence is TGTGCCAGCAGTGCCAGGGCCCGTACAGATACGCAGTATTTT.

The chain's CDR3 is CASTPLLTSGNTGELFF. The CDR3 nucleotides read TGTGCCAGTACCCCATTACTGACTAGCGGCAACACCGGGGAGCTGTTTTTT. The chain is built from TRBV19 and TRBJ2-2; 9 bases match TRBD2. CDR1 and CDR2 (germline): LNHDA, SQIVND (reference sequence). The CDR3 runs to 17 residues. Trimming cost V 7 bases and J 2 bases; bases outside gene matches: 11. Looking up the rest from reference TRBV19 and TRBJ2-2 gives the full variable domain: DGGITQSPKYLFRKEGQNVTLSCEQNLNHDAMYWYRQDPGQGLRLIYYSQIVNDFQKGDIAEGYSVSREKKESFPLTVTSAQKNPTAFYLCASTPLLTSGNTGELFFGEGSRLTVL.

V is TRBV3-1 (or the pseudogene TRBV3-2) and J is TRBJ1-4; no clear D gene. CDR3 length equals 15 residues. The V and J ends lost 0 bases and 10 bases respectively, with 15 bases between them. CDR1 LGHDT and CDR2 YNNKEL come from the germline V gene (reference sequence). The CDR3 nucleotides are TGTGCCAGCAGCCAAGATAGCACGCATCGGGGAAAACTGTTTTTT. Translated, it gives CASSQDSTHRGKLFF.

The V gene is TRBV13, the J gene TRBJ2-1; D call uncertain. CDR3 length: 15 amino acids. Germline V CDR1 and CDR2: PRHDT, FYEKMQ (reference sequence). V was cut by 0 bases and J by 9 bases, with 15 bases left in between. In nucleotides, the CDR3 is TGTGCCAGCAGCTTAGGCCGGGTCCTATTGCTTGAGCAGTTCTTC. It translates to CASSLGRVLLLEQFF.

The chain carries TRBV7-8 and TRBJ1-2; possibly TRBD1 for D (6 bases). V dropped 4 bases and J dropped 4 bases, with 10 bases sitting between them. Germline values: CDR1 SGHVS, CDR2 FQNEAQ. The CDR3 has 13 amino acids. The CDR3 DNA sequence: TGTGCCAGCAGCTCGGCGGACAGCTATGGCTACACCTTC. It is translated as CASSSADSYGYTF.

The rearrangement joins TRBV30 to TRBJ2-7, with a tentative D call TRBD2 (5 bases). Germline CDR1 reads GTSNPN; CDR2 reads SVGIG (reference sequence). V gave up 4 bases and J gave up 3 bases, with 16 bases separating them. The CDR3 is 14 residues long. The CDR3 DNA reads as TGTGCCTGGAACCATCTTTCGGGGTACTACGAGCAGTACTTC. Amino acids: CAWNHLSGYYEQYF.

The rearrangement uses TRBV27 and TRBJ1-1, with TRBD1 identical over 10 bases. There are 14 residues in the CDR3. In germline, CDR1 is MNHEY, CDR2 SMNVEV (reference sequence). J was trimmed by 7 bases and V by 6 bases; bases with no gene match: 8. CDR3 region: CASRPPTGGFEAFF. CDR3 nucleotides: TGTGCCAGCAGACCCCCGACAGGGGGCTTTGAAGCTTTCTTT.

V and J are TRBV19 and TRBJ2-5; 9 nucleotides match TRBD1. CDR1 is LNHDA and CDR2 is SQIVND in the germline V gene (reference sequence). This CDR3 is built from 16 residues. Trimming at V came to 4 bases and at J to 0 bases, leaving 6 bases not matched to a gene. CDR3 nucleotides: TGTGCCAGTAGTACTCGGACAGGGGCCAACCAAGAGACCCAGTACTTC. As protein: CASSTRTGANQETQYF. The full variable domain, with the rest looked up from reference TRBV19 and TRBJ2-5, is DGGITQSPKYLFRKEGQNVTLSCEQNLNHDAMYWYRQDPGQGLRLIYYSQIVNDFQKGDIAEGYSVSREKKESFPLTVTSAQKNPTAFYLCASSTRTGANQETQYFGPGTRLLVL.

The CDR3 protein is CASSLQGRISGNTIYF. The CDR3, as DNA: TGTGCCAGCAGTTTACAGGGTCGGATCTCTGGAAACACCATATATTTT. The J gene is TRBJ1-3, the V gene TRBV27; tentative D call: TRBD1 (5 bases). Trimming shortened V by 2 bases and J by 0 bases, and 11 bases separated the two germline ends. The V gene's germline CDR1 is MNHEY and CDR2 SMNVEV (reference sequence). The CDR3 totals 16 residues.

CDR3 amino acids: CASSLPERGRGGELFF. Written as DNA, the CDR3 is TGTGCCAGCAGTCTCCCCGAACGGGGCAGGGGCGGGGAGCTGTTTTTT. This chain connects TRBV5-4 to TRBJ2-2; a possible D gene is TRBD1 (6 bases). Trimming pared 5 bases from V and 7 bases from J, leaving 21 bases between. The CDR3 is 16 residues long. Germline CDR1 SGHNT, CDR2 YYREEE (reference sequence). Variable domain in full (rest from reference TRBV5-4 and TRBJ2-2): ETGVTQSPTHLIKTRGQQVTLRCSSQSGHNTVSWYQQALGQGPQFIFQYYREEENGRGNFPPRFSGLQFPNYSSELNVNALELDDSALYLCASSLPERGRGGELFFGEGSRLTVL.

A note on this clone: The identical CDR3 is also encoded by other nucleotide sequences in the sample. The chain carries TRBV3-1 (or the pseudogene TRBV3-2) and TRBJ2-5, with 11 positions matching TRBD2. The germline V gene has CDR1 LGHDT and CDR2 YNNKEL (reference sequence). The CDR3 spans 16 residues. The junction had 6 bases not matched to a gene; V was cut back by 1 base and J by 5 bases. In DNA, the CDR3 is TGTGCCAGCAGCCAAGGGCTAGCGGGAGGTCCGGAGACCCAGTACTTC. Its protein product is CASSQGLAGGPETQYF.

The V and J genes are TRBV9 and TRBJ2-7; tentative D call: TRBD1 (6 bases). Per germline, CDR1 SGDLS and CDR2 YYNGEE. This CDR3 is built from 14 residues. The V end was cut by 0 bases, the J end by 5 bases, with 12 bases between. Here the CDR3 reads CASSVADRLDEQYF. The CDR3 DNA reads TGTGCCAGCAGCGTAGCAGACAGGTTGGACGAGCAGTACTTC.

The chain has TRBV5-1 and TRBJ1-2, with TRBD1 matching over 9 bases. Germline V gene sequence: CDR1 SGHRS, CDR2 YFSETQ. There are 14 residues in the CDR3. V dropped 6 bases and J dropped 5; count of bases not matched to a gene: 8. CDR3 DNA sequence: TGCGCCAGCACCCCGACAGGGGGAGCGTATGGCTACACCTTC. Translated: CASTPTGGAYGYTF.

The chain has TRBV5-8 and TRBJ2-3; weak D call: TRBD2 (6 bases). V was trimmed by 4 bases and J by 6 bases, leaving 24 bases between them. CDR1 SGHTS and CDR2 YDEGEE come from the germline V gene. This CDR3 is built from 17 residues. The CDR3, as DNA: TGTGCCAGCAGCCCTTTCCATTCCACTAGCACGGTGGATACGCAGTATTTT. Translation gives CASSPFHSTSTVDTQYF. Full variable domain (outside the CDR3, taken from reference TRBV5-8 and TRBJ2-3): EAGVTQSPTHLIKTRGQQATLRCSPISGHTSVYWYQQALGLGLQFLLWYDEGEERNRGNFPPRFSGRQFPNYSSELNVNALELEDSALYLCASSPFHSTSTVDTQYFGPGTRLTVL.

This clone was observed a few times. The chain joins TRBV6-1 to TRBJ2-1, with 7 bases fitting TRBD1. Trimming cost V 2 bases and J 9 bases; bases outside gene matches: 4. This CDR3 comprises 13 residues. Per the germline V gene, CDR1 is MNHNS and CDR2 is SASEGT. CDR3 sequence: CASSEPQGREQFF. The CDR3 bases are TGTGCCAGCAGTGAACCACAGGGGCGTGAGCAGTTCTTC.

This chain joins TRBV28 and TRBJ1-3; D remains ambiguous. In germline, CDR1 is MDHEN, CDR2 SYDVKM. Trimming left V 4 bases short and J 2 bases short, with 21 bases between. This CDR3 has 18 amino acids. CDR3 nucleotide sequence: TGTGCCAGCAGTTCTCTACGACTCGTGGGTTTGGCTGGAAACACCATATATTTT. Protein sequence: CASSSLRLVGLAGNTIYF.

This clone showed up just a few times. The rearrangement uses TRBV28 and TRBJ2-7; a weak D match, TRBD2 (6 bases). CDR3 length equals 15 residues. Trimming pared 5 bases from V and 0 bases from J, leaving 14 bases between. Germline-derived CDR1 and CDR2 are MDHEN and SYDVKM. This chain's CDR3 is CASSETGTHSYEQYF. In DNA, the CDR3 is TGTGCCAGCAGTGAGACCGGGACTCACTCCTACGAGCAGTACTTC.

CDR3 amino acids: CASSPTGTYEQYF. DNA of the CDR3: TGTGCCAGCAGTCCAACAGGAACCTACGAGCAGTACTTC. The V call is TRBV12-3 or TRBV12-4, the J call TRBJ2-7; tentative D call: TRBD1 (5 bases). CDR3 length equals 13 residues. V lost 5 bases, J lost 2 bases, and 10 bases lay in between.